Shown below are 26 T cell receptor beta chains from a single sample sequenced in a study of CD8+ T cells in alopecia areata. Sequencing templates came from extracted RNA that was reverse transcribed into cDNA. The assay was immunoSEQ multiplex PCR, and TCRdb's table has in-frame clones only and misses some. The sample includes 200,000 to 250,000 clones, more than 60% of them seen just once. Treatment denoted: oral pan-JAK inhibitor, 5-10 mg twice daily. The sample consisted of CD4+ T cells sorted from blood, taken at week 44, from a patient treated with tofacitinib. These receptors originate from a human donor with alopecia areata.

The CDR3 loop reads CASSRGQGVFF. The CDR3 coding sequence is TGCGCCAGCAGCCGCGGACAGGGAGTTTTCTTC. The genes are TRBV5-1 and TRBJ2-1, with TRBD1 matching over 8 bases. Trimming cost V 4 bases and J 16 bases; bases outside gene matches: 7. Per the germline V gene, CDR1 is SGHRS and CDR2 is YFSETQ. The CDR3 spans 11 residues.

This rearrangement joins TRBV5-6 to TRBJ1-5; D gene ambiguous. The V and J ends lost 7 bases and 2 bases respectively, with 16 bases between them. The CDR3 has 15 residues. In germline, CDR1 is SGHDT, CDR2 YYEEEE. CDR3 DNA: TGTGCCAGCTCCTCCGGAGGGTTTGGCAATCAGCCCCAGCATTTT. It translates to CASSSGGFGNQPQHF. The variable domain in full, completed from reference TRBV5-6 and TRBJ1-5, reads DAGVTQSPTHLIKTRGQQVTLRCSPKSGHDTVSWYQQALGQGPQFIFQYYEEEERQRGNFPDRFSGHQFPNYSSELNVNALLLGDSALYLCASSSGGFGNQPQHFGDGTRLSIL.

This clone was seen a few times. This chain connects TRBV6-5 to TRBJ1-1; unclear D gene. CDR3 size: 12 residues. Germline loops: CDR1 MNHEY, CDR2 SVGAGI. The V and J ends lost 4 bases and 5 bases respectively, with 8 bases between them. CDR3 DNA: TGTGCCAGCAGTTCAGGACGGACTGAAGCTTTCTTT. Encoded protein: CASSSGRTEAFF.

V gene TRBV2 combines with J gene TRBJ2-7; 12 positions match TRBD2. Germline V CDR1 and CDR2: SNHLY, FYNNEI. The CDR3 totals 14 residues. Trimming took 8 bases from V and 5 from J; bases not matched to a gene: 7. CDR3 sequence (DNA): TGTGCCAGCTCTAGCGGGGGGGCAAGCCACGAGCAGTACTTC. It specifies CASSSGGASHEQYF.

V and J are TRBV15 and TRBJ2-3; D ambiguous. The length of the CDR3 is 15 residues. The V gene lost 2 bases and the J gene lost 1 base, with 10 bases spanning the gap. CDR1 and CDR2 from the germline V gene are LNHNV and YYDKDF (reference sequence). In DNA form, the CDR3 reads TGTGCCACCAGCAGATCCCAGCTACGCACAGATACGCAGTATTTT. Translating it yields CATSRSQLRTDTQYF. Full variable domain (remainder filled in from reference TRBV15 and TRBJ2-3): DAMVIQNPRYQVTQFGKPVTLSCSQTLNHNVMYWYQQKSSQAPKLLFHYYDKDFNNEADTPDNFQSRRPNTSFCFLDIRSPGLGDTAMYLCATSRSQLRTDTQYFGPGTRLTVL.

The table lists this clone with a few counts. The chain links TRBV27 to TRBJ2-1; 11 positions agree with TRBD1. The CDR3 is 16 residues long. The trim removed 6 bases at V and 7 bases at J, leaving 11 bases unmatched. Germline CDR1 reads MNHEY; CDR2 reads SMNVEV (reference sequence). CDR3 sequence: CASSRKGQGARNEQFF. The CDR3 DNA reads as TGTGCCAGCAGCAGGAAAGGACAGGGGGCGCGTAATGAGCAGTTCTTC.

This clone turned up a few times. The chain employs TRBV19 and TRBJ1-2, with D hard to call. The germline gives CDR1 LNHDA, CDR2 SQIVND (reference sequence). Trimming left V 0 bases short and J 8 bases short, with 13 bases between. The CDR3 contains 14 residues. The CDR3 DNA reads TGTGCCAGTAGTATAGACACCACAGTCGGCGGCTACACCTTC. Translating gives CASSIDTTVGGYTF.

V usage is TRBV15 and J usage is TRBJ2-1; D is possibly TRBD2 (6 bases). Germline values: CDR1 LNHNV, CDR2 YYDKDF (reference sequence). Trimming stripped 0 bases from V and 15 bases from J, with 12 bases between. This CDR3 has 12 amino acids. The CDR3 DNA is TGTGCCACCAGCAGAGACGATAGCGGCCCGTTCTTC. It encodes CATSRDDSGPFF.

The genes are TRBV7-6 and TRBJ1-6; 7 nucleotides agree with TRBD1. V trimming: 5 bases; J trimming: 10 bases; junction bases outside the gene matches: 8. Germline V gives CDR1 SGHVS, CDR2 FNYEAQ. This CDR3 spans 14 amino acids. CDR3 protein: CASSLTGPGSPLHF. The DNA of the CDR3 is TGTGCCAGCAGCCTGACAGGGCCAGGGTCACCCCTCCACTTT.

V usage is TRBV15 and J usage is TRBJ2-1, with D possibly being TRBD2 (5 bases). This CDR3 contains 13 residues. The V gene's germline CDR1 is LNHNV and CDR2 YYDKDF (reference sequence). Trimming stripped 3 bases from V and 12 bases from J, with 15 bases between. Here the CDR3 DNA reads TGTGCCACCAGCAGTCGGATCGGGGATGGGCAGTTCTTC. It is translated as CATSSRIGDGQFF.

CDR3 coding DNA: TGCGCCAGCAGCTTGGGTCGGGAGCATGACAATGAGCAGTTCTTC. It is translated as CASSLGREHDNEQFF. V and J are TRBV5-1 and TRBJ2-1, with D perhaps TRBD2 (6 bases). CDR1 is SGHRS, CDR2 YFSETQ, per germline. The V end lost 0 bases, the J end lost 5 bases, and 12 bases lay between the germline ends. The CDR3 runs to 15 residues.

The chain is built from TRBV29-1 and TRBJ2-5; TRBD2 might be the D (7 bases). Trimming stripped 4 bases from V and 0 bases from J, with 15 bases between. This CDR3 spans 15 amino acids. Per germline, CDR1 SQVTM and CDR2 ANQGSEA. The CDR3 nucleotides are TGCAGCGTTGTTAGGGGGGGAACATACCAAGAGACCCAGTACTTC. Its protein is CSVVRGGTYQETQYF.

This clone was detected only a few times. This chain joins TRBV5-5 and TRBJ2-5; 9 nucleotides align to TRBD1. CDR1 SGHKS and CDR2 YYEKEE come from the germline V gene (reference sequence). J gave up 4 bases and V 4 bases, and 8 bases lay outside the gene matches. The CDR3 consists of 15 residues. This CDR3 is CASSLGTGKGETQYF. CDR3 DNA sequence: TGTGCCAGCAGCCTTGGGACAGGGAAAGGAGAGACCCAGTACTTC.

This CDR3 is CASSGDRSYEQYF. The CDR3 DNA reads as TGTGCCAGCAGCGGCGATAGGTCCTACGAGCAGTACTTC. This chain connects TRBV7-9 to TRBJ2-7; D not resolved. The CDR3 runs 13 residues. Trimming pared 5 bases from V and 1 base from J, leaving 9 bases between. Germline V gives CDR1 SEHNR, CDR2 FQNEAQ (reference sequence).

This chain connects TRBV29-1 to TRBJ2-1, with D possibly matching TRBD2 (6 bases). Germline-derived CDR1 and CDR2 are SQVTM and ANQGSEA. The CDR3 extends over 15 amino acids. The germline V and J ends were trimmed by 4 bases and 0 bases, with 13 bases remaining between them. The CDR3 DNA sequence: TGCAGCGTTGCTCCGGGACTTATCTCCTACAATGAGCAGTTCTTC. Protein product: CSVAPGLISYNEQFF.

The genes are TRBV6-1 and TRBJ2-1; the D is unclear. Trimming stripped 2 bases from V and 2 bases from J, with 13 bases between. Per the germline V gene, CDR1 is MNHNS and CDR2 is SASEGT. The CDR3 is 16 residues long. CDR3 sequence (DNA): TGTGCCAGCAGTGAATTCAAACTCGGACCCTACAATGAGCAGTTCTTC. As protein: CASSEFKLGPYNEQFF.

This clone was observed a single time. The chain recombines TRBV20-1 with TRBJ1-2, with D uncertain. CDR3 length: 11 amino acids. Per the germline V gene, CDR1 is DFQATT and CDR2 is SNEGSKA (reference sequence). CDR3 region: CSPASEYGYTF. The CDR3, as DNA: TGCAGCCCCGCGTCAGAATATGGCTACACCTTC.

The gene calls are TRBV7-3 and TRBJ1-1, with 7 bases that match TRBD1. Germline CDR1 and CDR2: SGHTA and FQGTGA. Trimming at V came to 5 bases and at J to 9 bases, leaving 12 bases not matched to a gene. The CDR3 is 14 amino acids. This CDR3 is CASSLDRDTRQAFF. The DNA of the CDR3 is TGTGCCAGCAGCCTCGACAGGGATACCCGGCAAGCTTTCTTT.

The chain joins TRBV19 to TRBJ2-2; 7 nucleotides match TRBD1. Germline V gene data show CDR1 as LNHDA and CDR2 as SQIVND (reference sequence). This CDR3 is 14 amino acids long. V dropped 9 bases and J dropped 4; count of bases not matched to a gene: 8. The DNA of the CDR3 is TGTGCCAGCCATCCCACAGGGGCCACCGGGGAGCTGTTTTTT. Translated, it gives CASHPTGATGELFF.

The rearrangement links TRBV29-1 to TRBJ1-4; D gene uncertain. The CDR3 has 12 residues. V was pared by 3 bases and J by 4 bases, with 6 bases between. In germline, CDR1 is SQVTM, CDR2 ANQGSEA. The CDR3 protein is CSVDKGNEKLFF. CDR3 in DNA: TGCAGCGTTGATAAGGGTAATGAAAAACTGTTTTTT.

CDR3 protein: CASSQFKGTEAFF. CDR3 in DNA: TGCGCCAGCAGCCAATTTAAGGGCACTGAAGCTTTCTTT. The chain joins TRBV4-3 to TRBJ1-1; D gene uncertain. Between the trimmed V and J ends, which lost 2 bases and 4 bases, there was a span of 8 bases. Germline V gene data show CDR1 as LGHNA and CDR2 as YSLEER. CDR3 length equals 13 residues.

The rearrangement links TRBV7-8 to TRBJ1-5; D might be TRBD1 (5 bases). The CDR3 is 16 residues long. CDR1 and CDR2 from the germline V gene are SGHVS and FQNEAQ. Trimming took off 3 bases at V and 1 base at J, with 13 bases between the two ends. The CDR3 nucleotides are TGTGCCAGCAGCTTGTCGGGGGTGGGCAGCAATCAGCCCCAGCATTTT. Amino acids: CASSLSGVGSNQPQHF.

The genes are TRBV7-3 and TRBJ1-6; TRBD1 aligns across 7 bases. Germline V lookup: CDR1 SGHTA, CDR2 FQGTGA. The trim removed 2 bases at V and 7 bases at J, leaving 2 bases unmatched. The CDR3 is 14 residues long. The CDR3 bases are TGTGCCAGCAGCTTAGGGGGACAGAATTCACCCCTCCACTTT. Protein: CASSLGGQNSPLHF.

V usage is TRBV5-1 and J usage is TRBJ2-3; 9 positions match TRBD1. The CDR3 consists of 14 residues. Per the germline V gene, CDR1 is SGHRS and CDR2 is YFSETQ. Trimming at V came to 4 bases and at J to 4 bases, leaving 4 bases not matched to a gene. DNA of the CDR3: TGCGCCAGCAGCCCAAGACAGGGGGCAGATACGCAGTATTTT. It specifies CASSPRQGADTQYF.

CDR3 nucleotides: TGCAGCATCCTAGGGAGGGAACATAAAGACTATGGCTACACCTTC. As protein: CSILGREHKDYGYTF. V and J are TRBV29-1 and TRBJ1-2, with D unclear. Germline CDR1 is SQVTM and CDR2 is ANQGSEA. V dropped 8 bases and J dropped 3 bases, with 22 bases sitting between them. CDR3 length: 15 residues.

V usage is TRBV29-1 and J usage is TRBJ2-7, with D unclear. Trimming took 4 bases from V and 6 from J, leaving 10 bases between them. The germline gives CDR1 SQVTM, CDR2 ANQGSEA. CDR3 length: 11 amino acids. CDR3 nucleotide sequence: TGCAGCGTTGTTGTGGCAGCCGAGCAGTACTTC. It is translated as CSVVVAAEQYF.